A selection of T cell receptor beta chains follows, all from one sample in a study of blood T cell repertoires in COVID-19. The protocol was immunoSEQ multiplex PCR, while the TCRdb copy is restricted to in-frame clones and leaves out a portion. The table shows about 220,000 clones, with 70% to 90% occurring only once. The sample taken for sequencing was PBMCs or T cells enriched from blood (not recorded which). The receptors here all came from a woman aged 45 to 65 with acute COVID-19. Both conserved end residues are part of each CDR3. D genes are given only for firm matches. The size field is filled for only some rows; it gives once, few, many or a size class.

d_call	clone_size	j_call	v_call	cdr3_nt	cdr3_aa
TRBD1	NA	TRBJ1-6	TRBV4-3	TGCGCCAGCAGCCAAAGCAAGGACAGGACGAATTCACCCCTCCACTTT	CASSQSKDRTNSPLHF
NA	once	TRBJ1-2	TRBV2	TGTGCCAGCAGTGTTGTCCGGGACACCAAAGGGGGCTACACCTTC	CASSVVRDTKGGYTF
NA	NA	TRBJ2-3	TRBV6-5	TGTGCCAGCAGTTCAACAGGCACAGATACGCAGTATTTT	CASSSTGTDTQYF
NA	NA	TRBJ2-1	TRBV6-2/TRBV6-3	TGTGCCAGCAGTTACTCTCTTGGACTAACCTACAATGAGCAGTTCTTC	CASSYSLGLTYNEQFF
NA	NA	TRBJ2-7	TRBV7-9	TGTGCCAGCAGCTTAGTTCCGGGTAACTACGAGCAGTACTTC	CASSLVPGNYEQYF
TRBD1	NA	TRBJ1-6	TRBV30	TGTGCCTGGAGTGTAGGACAGGGGGCGCGGGCCCTCCACTTT	CAWSVGQGARALHF
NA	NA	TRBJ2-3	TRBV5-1	TGCGCCAGCAGCTTGCAAGGCGGAGATACGCAGTATTTT	CASSLQGGDTQYF
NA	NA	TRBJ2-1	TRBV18	TGTGCCAGCTCACCTCGGGGAACTCTCAAGTTCTTC	CASSPRGTLKFF
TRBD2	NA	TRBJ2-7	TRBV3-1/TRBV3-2	TGTGCCAGCAGCCAAAGGGTCTCGCTAGCGGGAGTTCGGTTCTTC	CASSQRVSLAGVRFF
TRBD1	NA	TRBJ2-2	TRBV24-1	TGTGCCACCAGTGTGACAGGGGGCTTTGAGGCCGGGGAGCTGTTTTTT	CATSVTGGFEAGELFF
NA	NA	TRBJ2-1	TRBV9	TGTGCCAGCAGCGCCGAGGGGGGAGGGATATACAATGAGCAGTTCTTC	CASSAEGGGIYNEQFF
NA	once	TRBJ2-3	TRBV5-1	TGCGCCAGCAGCTTCGGGGGGCGGTCAGATACGCAGTATTTT	CASSFGGRSDTQYF
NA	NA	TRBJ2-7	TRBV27	TGTGCCAGCAGCTTGACAGGAGACTACGAGCAGTACTTC	CASSLTGDYEQYF
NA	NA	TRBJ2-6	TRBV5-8	TGTGCCAGCAGCTTTTCGACGGAGAGCTCTGGGGCCAACGTCCTGACTTTC	CASSFSTESSGANVLTF
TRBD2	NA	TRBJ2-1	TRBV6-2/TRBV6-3	TGTGCCAGCAGTTACCCGGGACTAGCGGGAGTCGAGCAGTTCTTC	CASSYPGLAGVEQFF
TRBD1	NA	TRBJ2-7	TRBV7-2	TGTGCCAGCAGCTTAGCCGGGACAGTCTACGAGCAGTACTTC	CASSLAGTVYEQYF
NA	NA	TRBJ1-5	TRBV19	TGTGCCAGTAGTATAATCGGCAATCAGCCCCAGCATTTT	CASSIIGNQPQHF
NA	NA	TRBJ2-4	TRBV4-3	TGCGCCAGCAGCCAGTACAGGACAGCCTCGTCTATTCAGTACTTC	CASSQYRTASSIQYF
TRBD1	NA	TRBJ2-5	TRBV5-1	TGCGCCAGCCACATTTATAGGGGGCAGACCCAGTACTTC	CASHIYRGQTQYF
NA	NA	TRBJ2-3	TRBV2	TGTGCCAGCAGTGAATATAGTAAGCAGTATTTT	CASSEYSKQYF
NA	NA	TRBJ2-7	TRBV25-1	TGTGCCAGCAGTGAATACACCTACGAGCAGTACTTC	CASSEYTYEQYF
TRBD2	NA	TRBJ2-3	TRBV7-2	TGTGCCAGCAAAACGGGGACTAGCGGGGTCGCAGATACGCAGTATTTT	CASKTGTSGVADTQYF
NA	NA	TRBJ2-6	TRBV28	TGTGCCAGCAGTTTCGGGTTTTCTGGGGCCAACGTCCTGACTTTC	CASSFGFSGANVLTF
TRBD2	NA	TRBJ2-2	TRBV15	TGTGCCACCAGCAATCGTGCCGGGACTAGAGGTACCGGGGAGCTGTTTTTT	CATSNRAGTRGTGELFF
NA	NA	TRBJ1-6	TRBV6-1	TGTGCCAGCAGTGACAGACAGGTCTATAATTCACCCCTCCACTTT	CASSDRQVYNSPLHF
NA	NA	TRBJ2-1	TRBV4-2	TGTGCCAGCAGCCAAGGATCGAGCGGAAGCTCCTACAATGAGCAGTTCTTC	CASSQGSSGSSYNEQFF